Below are 30 T cell receptor beta chains sequenced from a single sample in a study of blood T cell repertoires in COVID-19. Using immunoSEQ multiplex PCR, the repertoire was profiled, and TCRdb retains in-frame clones only, with some absent. The table lists 390,000 or so clones, approximately 90% of them singletons. Sequences were obtained from peripheral blood. The receptor source for this set is a woman aged 25 to 39 with active or convalescent COVID-19.

This clone was seen only once. The CDR3 region is CASSNKYEQYF. In nucleotides, the CDR3 is TGTGCCAGCAGTAACAAGTACGAGCAGTACTTC. V and J are TRBV6-6 and TRBJ2-7; D uncertain. V shed 5 bases and J shed 4 bases, with 6 bases lying between them. Germline assignment: CDR1 MNHNY and CDR2 SVGAGI (reference sequence). CDR3 length: 11 residues.

Only one count was recorded for this clone. V usage is TRBV19 and J usage is TRBJ1-1; 7 bases agree with TRBD1. There are 14 residues in the CDR3. V was clipped by 6 bases and J by 1 base; unmatched bases: 5. CDR1 and CDR2 from the germline V gene are LNHDA and SQIVND (reference sequence). DNA of the CDR3: TGTGCCAGTAGACTGACAGGGACGAACACTGAAGCTTTCTTT. Its translation: CASRLTGTNTEAFF.

The rearrangement uses TRBV7-9 and TRBJ2-7; possible D gene TRBD1, 5 bases. Trimming took off 5 bases at V and 3 bases at J, with 11 bases between the two ends. The CDR3 consists of 13 residues. CDR1 and CDR2 from the germline V gene are SEHNR and FQNEAQ (reference sequence). The CDR3 reads CASSRRTIYEQYF. The CDR3 nucleotides read TGTGCCAGCAGCCGCCGGACAATCTACGAGCAGTACTTC.

This clone has a handful of counts. The chain recombines TRBV12-3 or TRBV12-4 with TRBJ1-1; a possible D gene is TRBD1 (5 bases). The V and J ends lost 6 bases and 5 bases respectively, with 13 bases between them. The CDR3 length is 13 residues. CDR3 region: CASSLGEGTEAFF. As DNA, the CDR3 is TGTGCCAGCAGCCTAGGGGAGGGGACTGAAGCTTTCTTT.

The gene calls are TRBV7-2 and TRBJ2-7, with D unresolved. This CDR3 has 13 amino acids. Germline V gives CDR1 SGHTA, CDR2 FQGNSA. The ends were cut back, 8 bases at V and 3 bases at J, with 14 bases in the middle. This chain's CDR3 is CASRSRLGYEQYF. The CDR3 nucleotides are TGTGCCAGCCGCTCGAGGCTTGGCTACGAGCAGTACTTC.

The chain combines TRBV9 with TRBJ2-1, with a tentative D call TRBD2 (6 bases). V lost 0 bases and J 0 bases, leaving 16 bases between the germline ends. This CDR3 has 18 amino acids. Germline loops: CDR1 SGDLS, CDR2 YYNGEE. CDR3 sequence (DNA): TGTGCCAGCAGCGTAGAACTAGCTAGTTATAGCTCCTACAATGAGCAGTTCTTC. Translated: CASSVELASYSSYNEQFF.

The chain carries TRBV10-2 and TRBJ2-5; D is possibly TRBD2 (6 bases). CDR1 is WSHSY, CDR2 SAAADI, per germline. Trimming removed 0 bases at V and 2 bases at J, with 7 bases between. This CDR3 comprises 14 residues. CDR3 in DNA: TGCGCCAGCAGTGAGTCGGCGGGACAAGAGACCCAGTACTTC. As protein: CASSESAGQETQYF.

The CDR3 DNA reads as TGTGCCATCAGAGGACAGACGAACACTGAAGCTTTCTTT. Protein: CAIRGQTNTEAFF. J is TRBJ1-1 and V is TRBV10-3, with D possibly TRBD1 on 6 matching bases. CDR1 and CDR2 from the germline V gene are ENHRY and SYGVKD. V lost 6 bases, J lost 1 base, and 9 bases lay in between. The CDR3 runs 13 residues.

The rearrangement joins TRBV5-1 to TRBJ2-1; possible D gene TRBD2, 6 bases. With 4 bases removed from V and 2 bases from J, the gap between germline ends came to 16 bases. The germline CDR1 and CDR2 sequences are SGHRS and YFSETQ. There are 16 residues in the CDR3. The CDR3 here is CASSITTSGTYNEQFF. CDR3 in DNA: TGCGCCAGCAGCATCACGACTAGTGGCACCTACAATGAGCAGTTCTTC.

J is TRBJ1-1 and V is TRBV4-1, with TRBD1 matching over 7 bases. V dropped 4 bases and J dropped 6; count of bases not matched to a gene: 8. The CDR3 sequence is 14 residues long. Germline CDR1 reads MGHRA; CDR2 reads YSYEKL. The CDR3 spells CASSPTGDLSEAFF. The CDR3, as DNA: TGCGCCAGCAGCCCAACAGGGGATCTTTCTGAAGCTTTCTTT.

V usage is TRBV27 and J usage is TRBJ1-4; D unclear. CDR1 is MNHEY, CDR2 SMNVEV, per germline (reference sequence). CDR3 length: 15 residues. The germline V and J ends were trimmed by 6 bases and 8 bases, with 19 bases remaining between them. In DNA, the CDR3 is TGTGCCAGCAGGCCATCGGGCCCGGAGGAGGAAAAACTGTTTTTT. It translates to CASRPSGPEEEKLFF.

The V gene is TRBV18, the J gene TRBJ1-4; D unclear. Between the trimmed V and J ends, which lost 6 bases and 4 bases, there was a span of 15 bases. CDR1 KGHSH and CDR2 LQKENI come from the germline V gene. CDR3 length: 15 amino acids. DNA of the CDR3: TGTGCCAGCTCTACCACGGGCGGGAATAATGAAAAACTGTTTTTT. Its translation is CASSTTGGNNEKLFF.

The genes are TRBV5-1 and TRBJ1-1; D is unresolved. Between the trimmed V and J ends, which lost 4 bases and 0 bases, there was a span of 13 bases. The CDR3 spans 15 residues. Germline V gene data show CDR1 as SGHRS and CDR2 as YFSETQ. The chain's CDR3 is CASSPRQELNTEAFF. CDR3 coding DNA: TGCGCCAGCAGCCCACGACAAGAACTGAACACTGAAGCTTTCTTT.

Only a few counts were recorded for this clone. J is TRBJ2-5 and V is TRBV12-5, with 7 bases lining up with TRBD1. Germline CDR1 and CDR2: LGHNT and FRNRAP. The CDR3 is 16 residues long. The ends lost 0 bases at V and 2 bases at J; junction bases unmatched: 6. CDR3 in amino acids: CASGLVLGQPQETQYF. CDR3 coding DNA: TGTGCTAGTGGTTTGGTACTGGGACAGCCTCAAGAGACCCAGTACTTC. The full variable domain, with the rest looked up from reference TRBV12-5 and TRBJ2-5, is DARVTQTPRHKVTEMGQEVTMRCQPILGHNTVFWYRQTMMQGLELLAYFRNRAPLDDSGMPKDRFSAEMPDATLATLKIQPSEPRDSAVYFCASGLVLGQPQETQYFGPGTRLLVL.

This clone was seen ten or more times. The rearrangement joins TRBV7-2 to TRBJ1-6, with a tentative D call TRBD1 (5 bases). The CDR3 consists of 17 residues. V was trimmed by 0 bases and J by 6 bases, leaving 15 bases between them. Germline V gene lookup returns CDR1 SGHTA and CDR2 FQGNSA. In nucleotides, the CDR3 is TGTGCCAGCAGCTTAGCACCGGGGGTAGAGGGTAATTCACCCCTCCACTTT. It codes for CASSLAPGVEGNSPLHF.

This clone showed up just a few times. The chain combines TRBV6-5 with TRBJ1-1, with 7 bases matching TRBD1. The CDR3 length is 15 residues. Germline trimming cut 3 bases from V and 1 base from J; bases unmatched to any gene: 5. Germline V gene data show CDR1 as MNHEY and CDR2 as SVGAGI. CDR3 DNA: TGTGCCAGCAGTTATCTAGGGACAGAGAACACTGAAGCTTTCTTT. Protein: CASSYLGTENTEAFF.

The chain joins TRBV28 to TRBJ2-7; 8 bases fit TRBD2. Germline CDR1 reads MDHEN; CDR2 reads SYDVKM. The CDR3 extends over 13 amino acids. V lost 11 bases and J lost 0; bases outside the gene matches: 6. The CDR3 sequence is CACSGVISYEQYF. Written as DNA, the CDR3 is TGTGCCTGTAGCGGGGTTATCTCCTACGAGCAGTACTTC.

V usage is TRBV29-1 and J usage is TRBJ1-1; perhaps TRBD1 as D (6 bases). Trimming cost V 4 bases and J 1 base, with 16 bases left between them. Germline V gives CDR1 SQVTM, CDR2 ANQGSEA. CDR3 length: 15 amino acids. This chain's CDR3 is CSVGGSTGGNTEAFF. CDR3 DNA sequence: TGCAGCGTTGGGGGATCGACAGGCGGGAACACTGAAGCTTTCTTT.

This chain links TRBV27 with TRBJ2-7; D unclear. The germline V gene has CDR1 MNHEY and CDR2 SMNVEV (reference sequence). The CDR3 totals 13 residues. Trimming removed 2 bases from V and 3 bases from J, with 8 bases in between. The CDR3 region is CASSLLPVYEQYF. The CDR3 nucleotides read TGTGCCAGCAGTTTACTTCCCGTCTACGAGCAGTACTTC.

The chain recombines TRBV27 with TRBJ2-1; TRBD1 agrees at 8 bases. Per germline, CDR1 MNHEY and CDR2 SMNVEV (reference sequence). V lost 10 bases, J lost 5 bases, and 13 bases stayed unmatched. This CDR3 has 15 amino acids. Written as DNA, the CDR3 is TGTGCCACCTCGGGGGTCGGACAGGGCGACAATGAGCAGTTCTTC. This translates into CATSGVGQGDNEQFF.

J is TRBJ1-2 and V is TRBV6-1; a possible D gene is TRBD1 (5 bases). This CDR3 has 14 residues. V was clipped by 0 bases and J by 8 bases, with 13 bases between them. The V gene's germline CDR1 is MNHNS and CDR2 SASEGT. CDR3 protein: CASSEAPGGGGYTF. Written as DNA, the CDR3 is TGTGCCAGCAGTGAAGCGCCCGGGGGAGGAGGCTACACCTTC.

The rearrangement links TRBV27 to TRBJ1-2; TRBD1 might be the D (6 bases). This CDR3 region has 15 residues. V was pared by 5 bases and J by 4 bases, with 17 bases between. Germline CDR1 MNHEY, CDR2 SMNVEV (reference sequence). Written as DNA, the CDR3 is TGTGCCAGCAGTGTAACAGGGAGGGCTAGCTATGGCTACACCTTC. It encodes CASSVTGRASYGYTF.

J is TRBJ2-7 and V is TRBV29-1; unclear D gene. CDR1 and CDR2 (germline): SQVTM, ANQGSEA. Trimming pared 7 bases from V and 0 bases from J, leaving 13 bases between. The CDR3 runs to 13 residues. The DNA of the CDR3 is TGCAGCGGACAAACGGCTTACTCCTACGAGCAGTACTTC. It is translated as CSGQTAYSYEQYF.

J is TRBJ2-7 and V is TRBV10-1, with D perhaps matching TRBD2 (6 bases). CDR3 length: 14 residues. V shed 8 bases and J shed 6 bases, with 20 bases lying between them. CDR1 WNHNN and CDR2 SYGVQD come from the germline V gene (reference sequence). CDR3 sequence reads: CASGNSGAFFEQYF. The CDR3 nucleotides are TGCGCCAGCGGGAATAGCGGAGCTTTCTTCGAGCAGTACTTC.

The J gene is TRBJ1-3, the V gene TRBV5-4; 10 nucleotides line up with TRBD1. There are 16 residues in the CDR3. Germline V CDR1 and CDR2: SGHNT, YYREEE (reference sequence). J lost 3 bases, V lost 4 bases, and 7 bases had no gene match. CDR3 nucleotide sequence: TGTGCCAGCAGCCGACTCGGACAGGGGGGTGGAAACACCATATATTTT. Translated: CASSRLGQGGGNTIYF. The whole variable domain, remainder taken from reference TRBV5-4 and TRBJ1-3, is ETGVTQSPTHLIKTRGQQVTLRCSSQSGHNTVSWYQQALGQGPQFIFQYYREEENGRGNFPPRFSGLQFPNYSSELNVNALELDDSALYLCASSRLGQGGGNTIYFGEGSWLTVV.

V gene TRBV12-3 or TRBV12-4 combines with J gene TRBJ1-2; D ambiguous. This CDR3 region has 12 residues. V dropped 4 bases and J dropped 8 bases, with 11 bases sitting between them. CDR3 in DNA: TGTGCCAGCAGTTACGGAGTCAAGGGCTACACCTTC. Its translation: CASSYGVKGYTF.

This chain uses TRBV27 with TRBJ1-2, with 7 bases that match TRBD1. J lost 7 bases, V lost 6 bases, and 26 bases had no gene match. Germline CDR1 MNHEY, CDR2 SMNVEV (reference sequence). There are 19 residues in the CDR3. CDR3 nucleotides: TGTGCCAGCAGCTTAAGGATGGGGGCTGAGGACAGGAGCCCTGGTGGCTACACCTTC. Encoded protein: CASSLRMGAEDRSPGGYTF.

In this sample, this clone turned up once. The chain recombines TRBV28 with TRBJ1-2, with 8 bases lining up with TRBD1. The CDR3 sequence is 14 residues long. The germline V gene has CDR1 MDHEN and CDR2 SYDVKM. After removal of 3 bases from V and 4 bases from J, the junction contained 4 bases not matched to a gene. The CDR3, as DNA: TGTGCCAGCAGTTTCGCCGACAGGGGCTATGGCTACACCTTC. Translation: CASSFADRGYGYTF.

The chain uses TRBV5-6 and TRBJ1-2; 8 nucleotides match TRBD1. CDR1 is SGHDT, CDR2 YYEEEE, per germline. The V segment lost 0 bases and the J segment 6 bases; nucleotides outside the gene matches: 4. The CDR3 spans 14 residues. CDR3 DNA: TGTGCCAGCAGCTTGGGGACAGGGAACGATGGCTACACCTTC. Protein product: CASSLGTGNDGYTF.

V usage is TRBV4-2 and J usage is TRBJ2-1, with 11 positions matching TRBD2. This CDR3 has 15 residues. Germline loops: CDR1 LGHNA, CDR2 YNFKEQ. V was clipped by 2 bases and J by 7 bases; unmatched bases: 4. This CDR3 is CASSQTSGGANEQFF. DNA for the CDR3: TGTGCCAGCAGCCAAACTAGCGGGGGCGCGAATGAGCAGTTCTTC.